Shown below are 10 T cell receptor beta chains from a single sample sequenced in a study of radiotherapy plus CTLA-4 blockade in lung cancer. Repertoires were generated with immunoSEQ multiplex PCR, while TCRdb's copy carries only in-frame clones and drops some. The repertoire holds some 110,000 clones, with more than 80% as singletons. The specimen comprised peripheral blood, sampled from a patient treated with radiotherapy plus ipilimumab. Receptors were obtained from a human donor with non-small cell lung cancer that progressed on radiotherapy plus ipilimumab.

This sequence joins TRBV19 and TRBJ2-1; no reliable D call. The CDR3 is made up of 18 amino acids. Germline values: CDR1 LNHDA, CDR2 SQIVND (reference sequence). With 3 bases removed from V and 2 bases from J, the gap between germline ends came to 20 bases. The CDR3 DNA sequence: TGTGCCAGTAGTATCGCGCTAAAGGCTCTAGGTACCTACAATGAGCAGTTCTTC. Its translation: CASSIALKALGTYNEQFF.

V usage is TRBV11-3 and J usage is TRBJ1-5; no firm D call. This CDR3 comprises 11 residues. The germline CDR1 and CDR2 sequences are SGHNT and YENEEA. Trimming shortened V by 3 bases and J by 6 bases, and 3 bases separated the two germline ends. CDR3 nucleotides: TGTGCCAGCAGCTTTGGTCAGCCCCAGCATTTT. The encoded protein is CASSFGQPQHF. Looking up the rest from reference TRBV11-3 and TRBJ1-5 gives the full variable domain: EAGVVQSPRYKIIEKKQPVAFWCNPISGHNTLYWYLQNLGQGPELLIRYENEEAVDDSQLPKDRFSAERLKGVDSTLKIQPAELGDSAVYLCASSFGQPQHFGDGTRLSIL.

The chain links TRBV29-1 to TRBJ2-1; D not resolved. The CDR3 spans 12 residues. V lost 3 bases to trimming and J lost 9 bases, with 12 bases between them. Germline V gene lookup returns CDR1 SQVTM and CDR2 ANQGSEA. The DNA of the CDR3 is TGCAGCGTTGACGTCCGGTTGGTTGAGCAGTTCTTC. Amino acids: CSVDVRLVEQFF.

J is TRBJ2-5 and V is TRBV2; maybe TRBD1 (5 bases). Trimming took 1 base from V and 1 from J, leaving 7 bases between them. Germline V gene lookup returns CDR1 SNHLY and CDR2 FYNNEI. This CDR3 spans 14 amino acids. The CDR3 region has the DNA TGTGCCAGCAGTGAAGGGGGCCCCCAAGAGACCCAGTACTTC. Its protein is CASSEGGPQETQYF.

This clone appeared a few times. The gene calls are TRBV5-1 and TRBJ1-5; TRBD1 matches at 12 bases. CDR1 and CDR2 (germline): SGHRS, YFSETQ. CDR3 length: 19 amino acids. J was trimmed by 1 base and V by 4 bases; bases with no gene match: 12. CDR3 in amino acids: CASSPGTGGGSRSNQPQHF. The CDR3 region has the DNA TGCGCCAGCAGCCCCGGGACAGGGGGCGGAAGCAGGAGCAATCAGCCCCAGCATTTT.

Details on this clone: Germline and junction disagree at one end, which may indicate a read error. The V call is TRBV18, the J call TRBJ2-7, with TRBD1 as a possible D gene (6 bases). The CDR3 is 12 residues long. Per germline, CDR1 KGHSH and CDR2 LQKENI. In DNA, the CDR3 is TGTGCCAGCTCATCGACAGGCCCGATATCGAACTTC. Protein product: CASSSTGPISNF.

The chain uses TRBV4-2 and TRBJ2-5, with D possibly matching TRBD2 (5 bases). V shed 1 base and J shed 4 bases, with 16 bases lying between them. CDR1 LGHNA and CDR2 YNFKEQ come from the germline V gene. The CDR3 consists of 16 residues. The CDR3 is CASSQGTPRRPETQYF. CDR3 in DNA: TGTGCCAGCAGCCAAGGAACCCCCCGGAGGCCAGAGACCCAGTACTTC.

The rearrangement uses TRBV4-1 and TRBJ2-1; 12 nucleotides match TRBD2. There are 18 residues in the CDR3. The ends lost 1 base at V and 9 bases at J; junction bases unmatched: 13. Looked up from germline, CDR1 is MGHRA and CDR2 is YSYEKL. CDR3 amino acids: CASSQGGLAGGPSGEQFF. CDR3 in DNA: TGCGCCAGCAGCCAAGGGGGCCTAGCGGGAGGGCCTTCGGGTGAGCAGTTCTTC.

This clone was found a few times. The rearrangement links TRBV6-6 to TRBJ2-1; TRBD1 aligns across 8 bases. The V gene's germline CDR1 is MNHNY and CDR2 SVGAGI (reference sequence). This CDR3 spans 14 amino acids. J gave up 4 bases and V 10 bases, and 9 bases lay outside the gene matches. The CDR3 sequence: CATMRQGRYNEQFF. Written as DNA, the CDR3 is TGTGCCACAATGCGACAGGGGCGTTACAATGAGCAGTTCTTC.

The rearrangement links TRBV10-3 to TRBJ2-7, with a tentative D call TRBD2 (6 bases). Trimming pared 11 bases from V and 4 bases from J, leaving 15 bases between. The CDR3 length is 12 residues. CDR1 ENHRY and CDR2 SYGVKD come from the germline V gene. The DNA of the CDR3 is TGTGCCGTTGGGGATGGGGGGTACGAGCAGTACTTC. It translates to CAVGDGGYEQYF.